The TCR beta chain under discussion was sequenced for a study of human T cells and chemical hapten exposure. This clonotype occurred many times. TCRdb analysed the RACE reads with MiXCR anew, one entry per CDR3 protein. Found here are around 76,000 distinct CDR3 sequences, around 11% of them singletons; the top ten hold roughly 4%. The time point denotes: patch test 1, 2 weeks after DPC sensitization. Sample treatment: therapeutic diphenylcyclopropenone sensitization with weekly scalp DPC. Prior to application of each patch test, blood was drawn. After removal of 6 bases from V and 1 base from J, the junction contained 9 bases not matched to a gene. Germline V gene sequence: CDR1 MGHDK, CDR2 SYGVNS. CDR3 length equals 16 residues.

The sequence came from a woman aged 55-69 years with alopecia areata. Some clones in this sample may be carry-over from other donors' samples. Sequencing was performed on whole blood, taken in connection with sensitization to the hapten diphenylcyclopropenone (DPC). The chain links TRBV25-1 to TRBJ1-5; TRBD1 agrees at 7 bases. CDR3: CASSRPVRGSNQPQHF. In DNA form, the CDR3 reads TGTGCCAGCAGCCGGCCCGTCAGGGGGAGCAATCAGCCCCAGCATTTT. Together with reference TRBV25-1 and TRBJ1-5, the CDR3 gives the full variable domain: EADIYQTPRYLVIGTGKKITLECSQTMGHDKMYWYQQDPGMELHLIHYSYGVNSTEKGDLSSESTVSRIRTEHFPLTLESARPSHTSQYLCASSRPVRGSNQPQHFGDGTRLSIL.